These T cell receptor beta chains were read from a single sample in a study of control samples from healthy donors and cancer patients. Repertoires were generated with immunoSEQ multiplex PCR, while TCRdb's copy carries only in-frame clones and drops some. The top ten clones hold more than 1.3% of a sample with some 220,000 clones, about 95% of them seen once. Sequenced: blood. The receptors come from a man between 45 and 60 years old in good health. Both conserved end residues are part of each CDR3. Each record gives: V gene, J gene, D gene, clone size, CDR3 protein, CDR3 DNA. A D gene is named only where the DNA matches it firmly. Size tells how often a clone was seen (once, few, many) or the class of an expanded clone, and some rows leave it out.

TRBV5-4	TRBJ1-3	NA	NA	CASSLGGSGNTIYF	TGTGCCAGCAGCTTGGGGGGCTCTGGAAACACCATATATTTT
TRBV5-6	TRBJ1-3	NA	NA	CASKLYSEGPTNTIYF	TGTGCCAGCAAGTTATACTCGGAGGGACCCACAAACACCATATATTTT
TRBV19	TRBJ1-5	NA	NA	CASSIDWQGRSDQPQHF	TGTGCCAGTAGTATAGATTGGCAGGGTAGGAGTGATCAGCCCCAGCATTTT
TRBV4-1	TRBJ2-3	NA	once	CASSARGGSADTQYF	TGCGCCAGCAGCGCCAGGGGGGGCAGCGCAGATACGCAGTATTTT
TRBV5-4	TRBJ2-2	NA	NA	CASSLDTIPGELFF	TGTGCCAGCAGCTTGGACACCATACCAGGGGAGCTGTTTTTT
TRBV7-6	TRBJ2-4	NA	NA	CASSLKLPQLPTGNIAKNIQYF	TGTGCCAGCAGCTTAAAACTACCCCAGCTCCCCACAGGAAATATAGCCAAAAACATTCAGTACTTC
TRBV28	TRBJ2-2	TRBD1	NA	CASTLTGDHTGELFF	TGTGCCAGCACTTTGACAGGGGATCACACCGGGGAGCTGTTTTTT
TRBV2	TRBJ2-5	NA	NA	CASSEGSKETQYF	TGTGCCAGCAGTGAAGGATCTAAAGAGACCCAGTACTTC
TRBV30	TRBJ1-1	NA	NA	CAWVDGFNTEAFF	TGTGCCTGGGTGGACGGCTTCAACACTGAAGCTTTCTTT
TRBV7-2	TRBJ1-3	NA	once	CASSLSQGPGSGNTIYF	TGTGCCAGCAGCTTATCTCAGGGGCCTGGCTCTGGAAACACCATATATTTT
TRBV12-3/TRBV12-4	TRBJ1-5	NA	NA	CASSLGSNQPQHF	TGTGCCAGCAGTTTGGGTAGCAATCAGCCCCAGCATTTT
TRBV12-3/TRBV12-4	TRBJ1-5	NA	NA	CASSLGEYQPQHF	TGTGCCAGCAGTTTGGGTGAATATCAGCCCCAGCATTTT
TRBV12-5	TRBJ2-3	TRBD1	NA	CASGFHPGTGPDTQYF	TGTGCTAGTGGCTTCCACCCGGGGACAGGGCCCGATACGCAGTATTTT
TRBV5-1	TRBJ2-5	TRBD2	NA	CASSSREGQETQYF	TGCGCCAGCAGCTCCAGGGAGGGCCAAGAGACCCAGTACTTC
TRBV11-2	TRBJ2-2	NA	NA	CASSLADKNTGELFF	TGTGCCAGCAGCTTAGCGGACAAGAACACCGGGGAGCTGTTTTTT
TRBV28	TRBJ1-1	NA	NA	CASSLIGRRSNTEAFF	TGTGCCAGCAGCCTTATAGGTCGGCGATCGAACACTGAAGCTTTCTTT
TRBV6-1	TRBJ2-2	TRBD1	NA	CASSEAIWTGGTGELFF	TGTGCCAGCAGTGAAGCGATTTGGACAGGGGGCACCGGGGAGCTGTTTTTT
TRBV30	TRBJ1-5	NA	NA	CAWGGGDNQPQHF	TGTGCCTGGGGCGGGGGGGACAATCAGCCCCAGCATTTT
TRBV6-6	TRBJ1-1	NA	NA	CASSYGPFGNTEAFF	TGTGCCAGCAGTTACGGACCCTTCGGGAACACTGAAGCTTTCTTT
TRBV28	TRBJ1-6	NA	NA	CASTVNRVRSPLHF	TGTGCCAGCACCGTAAACAGGGTGCGCTCACCCCTCCACTTT
TRBV5-1	TRBJ2-5	TRBD1	NA	CASSYTGGQETQYF	TGCGCCAGCAGCTATACAGGGGGGCAAGAGACCCAGTACTTC
TRBV19	TRBJ1-2	NA	NA	CASSMAPGGDNYGYTF	TGTGCCAGTAGTATGGCCCCCGGGGGGGACAACTATGGCTACACCTTC
TRBV7-3	TRBJ1-1	NA	NA	CASSARGTEAFF	TGTGCCAGCAGCGCCCGGGGGACTGAAGCTTTCTTT
TRBV9	TRBJ2-3	NA	NA	CASSVGVHTDTQYF	TGTGCCAGCAGCGTAGGGGTGCACACAGATACGCAGTATTTT
TRBV28	TRBJ2-7	NA	NA	CASSLVSYEQYF	TGTGCCAGCAGTTTAGTTTCCTACGAGCAGTACTTC
TRBV6-6	TRBJ1-1	NA	NA	CASSYFGTGNTEAFF	TGTGCCAGCAGTTACTTTGGGACGGGGAACACTGAAGCTTTCTTT
TRBV9	TRBJ2-5	NA	NA	CASSAGALQETQYF	TGTGCCAGCAGCGCGGGGGCTCTCCAAGAGACCCAGTACTTC
TRBV19	TRBJ2-7	NA	NA	CASSMLGSYEQYF	TGTGCCAGTAGTATGCTCGGTTCCTACGAGCAGTACTTC
TRBV10-3	TRBJ1-3	NA	NA	CAISQRTGSSGNTIYF	TGTGCCATCAGTCAACGGACGGGAAGCTCTGGAAACACCATATATTTT
TRBV13	TRBJ2-3	NA	NA	CASSLGRDGTQYF	TGTGCCAGCAGCTTAGGGAGGGACGGTACGCAGTATTTT
TRBV7-2	TRBJ1-5	NA	NA	CASSLLQGYQPQHF	TGTGCCAGCAGCCTCCTACAGGGCTATCAGCCCCAGCATTTT
TRBV24-1	TRBJ2-5	TRBD2	NA	CATSATSGGGETQYF	TGTGCCACCAGTGCCACTAGCGGGGGTGGAGAGACCCAGTACTTC
TRBV4-1	TRBJ2-7	TRBD2	NA	CASSQGAGGNRYEQYF	TGCGCCAGCAGCCAAGGGGCGGGGGGGAATCGCTACGAGCAGTACTTC
TRBV5-4	TRBJ2-2	NA	NA	CASSSPGQNTGELFF	TGTGCCAGCAGCTCACCGGGACAGAACACCGGGGAGCTGTTTTTT
TRBV9	TRBJ2-3	NA	NA	CASSVALRGGSTDTQYF	TGTGCCAGCAGCGTAGCCCTCCGGGGTGGGAGCACAGATACGCAGTATTTT
TRBV7-2	TRBJ2-1	TRBD1	NA	CASSAQQGGEQFF	TGTGCCAGCAGCGCCCAACAGGGGGGTGAGCAGTTCTTC
TRBV4-3	TRBJ1-5	NA	NA	CASSQDLTLNQPQHF	TGCGCCAGCAGCCAAGATTTGACACTTAATCAGCCCCAGCATTTT
TRBV6-5	TRBJ1-5	NA	NA	CASSYKSAGSQPQHF	TGTGCCAGCAGTTATAAGTCGGCAGGGTCCCAGCCCCAGCATTTT
TRBV4-1	TRBJ1-5	NA	NA	CASSQGGWQTNQPQHF	TGCGCCAGCAGCCAAGGGGGGTGGCAGACCAATCAGCCCCAGCATTTT
TRBV19	TRBJ1-4	NA	NA	CASSLDRSKLFF	TGTGCCAGTAGTCTTGACAGGAGTAAACTGTTTTTT
TRBV5-1	TRBJ1-2	TRBD1	NA	CASHDRGDYGYTF	TGCGCCAGCCACGACAGGGGAGACTATGGCTACACCTTC